This is a list of T cell receptor beta chains from one sample in a study of blood T cell repertoires in COVID-19. Libraries were prepared by immunoSEQ multiplex PCR; TCRdb keeps only in-frame clonotypes and omits some of them. The sample yields about 230,000 clones, over 65% seen once. The source material was peripheral blood. The receptors originated from a woman aged 70-85 years with active or convalescent COVID-19. CDR3s include the opening cysteine and the closing phenylalanine or tryptophan. Each record gives: clone size, V gene, J gene, D gene, CDR3 length, CDR3 protein, CDR3 DNA. A D gene is named only where the DNA matches it firmly. Rows may omit the clone size; those that give it use once, few, many or a size class.

NA	TRBV28	TRBJ1-5	TRBD1	15	CASRDNRGSNQPQHF	TGTGCCAGTCGCGATAACAGGGGTAGCAATCAGCCCCAGCATTTT
NA	TRBV2	TRBJ2-3	NA	14	CASRRDSLGDTQYF	TGTGCCAGCAGGCGGGACAGCCTTGGAGATACGCAGTATTTT
NA	TRBV12-3/TRBV12-4	TRBJ2-5	NA	11	CASSERETQYF	TGTGCCAGCAGCGAACGGGAGACCCAGTACTTC
NA	TRBV2	TRBJ1-5	NA	15	CASSPGQSSNQPQHF	TGTGCCAGCAGCCCCGGACAGTCTAGCAATCAGCCCCAGCATTTT
NA	TRBV28	TRBJ2-5	NA	13	CASSLVGGETQYF	TGTGCCAGCAGTTTAGTGGGGGGTGAGACCCAGTACTTC
NA	TRBV28	TRBJ2-2	NA	14	CASSLGLYTGELFF	TGTGCCAGCAGTTTAGGGCTTTACACCGGGGAGCTGTTTTTT
NA	TRBV6-5	TRBJ1-2	NA	12	CASKPENYGYTF	TGTGCCAGCAAACCAGAAAACTATGGCTACACCTTC
once	TRBV5-6	TRBJ1-6	NA	15	CASSFVISTDSPLHF	TGTGCCAGCAGCTTTGTTATAAGTACGGATTCACCCCTCCACTTT
NA	TRBV2	TRBJ1-2	NA	13	CATNGRGADGYTF	TGTGCCACCAACGGGCGGGGGGCGGATGGCTACACCTTC
NA	TRBV24-1	TRBJ2-2	NA	17	CATSDGSVALSTGELFF	TGTGCCACCAGTGATGGAAGTGTAGCCCTGTCCACCGGGGAGCTGTTTTTT
NA	TRBV30	TRBJ2-3	NA	13	CAWSVLGRDTQYF	TGTGCCTGGAGTGTCTTGGGGAGGGATACGCAGTATTTT
NA	TRBV24-1	TRBJ2-1	NA	12	CATSDYGGEQFF	TGTGCCACCAGTGATTACGGGGGTGAGCAGTTCTTC
once	TRBV9	TRBJ1-3	NA	15	CASSVAGFSGNTIYF	TGTGCCAGCAGCGTAGCCGGGTTCTCTGGAAACACCATATATTTT
NA	TRBV4-1	TRBJ2-5	NA	18	CASSQDWKPHRASETQYF	TGCGCCAGCAGCCAAGATTGGAAGCCCCACAGGGCGTCGGAGACCCAGTACTTC
NA	TRBV7-8	TRBJ2-3	NA	14	CASSSSLATDTQYF	TGTGCCAGCAGCTCGTCCCTAGCCACAGATACGCAGTATTTT
NA	TRBV2	TRBJ1-2	NA	12	CASSSENYGYTF	TGTGCCAGCAGTTCAGAAAACTATGGCTACACCTTC
NA	TRBV24-1	TRBJ2-1	TRBD2	15	CATSNSGGAGDEQFF	TGTGCCACCAGCAATAGCGGGGGGGCCGGGGATGAGCAGTTCTTC
NA	TRBV4-3	TRBJ2-7	TRBD1	15	CASSQTGTGTYEQYF	TGCGCCAGCAGCCAGACCGGGACAGGAACCTACGAGCAGTACTTC
NA	TRBV27	TRBJ1-6	TRBD1	12	CASRDRDAPLHF	TGTGCCAGCCGGGACAGGGACGCACCCCTCCACTTT
NA	TRBV2	TRBJ2-4	NA	11	CATATAWIQYF	TGTGCCACCGCAACAGCTTGGATTCAGTACTTC
NA	TRBV12-3/TRBV12-4	TRBJ2-5	NA	13	CASSFSGKETQYF	TGTGCCAGCAGTTTTTCAGGGAAAGAGACCCAGTACTTC
NA	TRBV30	TRBJ1-5	NA	14	CAWSTQVGNQPQHF	TGTGCCTGGAGTACTCAGGTGGGCAATCAGCCCCAGCATTTT
NA	TRBV28	TRBJ2-5	TRBD1	14	CASSPGTGEETQYF	TGTGCCAGCAGTCCGGGGACAGGGGAAGAGACCCAGTACTTC
NA	TRBV6-5	TRBJ1-1	NA	12	CASSYSGGNAFF	TGTGCCAGCAGTTACTCTGGGGGGAACGCTTTCTTT
NA	TRBV18	TRBJ2-2	NA	15	CASSKGGANTGELFF	TGTGCCAGCTCAAAGGGCGGGGCGAACACCGGGGAGCTGTTTTTT
NA	TRBV6-5	TRBJ2-3	NA	14	CASILGAATDTQYF	TGTGCCAGCATTCTAGGGGCGGCCACAGATACGCAGTATTTT
few	TRBV2	TRBJ2-7	NA	13	CASSQRWGDEQYF	TGTGCCAGCAGTCAGAGATGGGGGGACGAGCAGTACTTC
NA	TRBV27	TRBJ1-3	NA	14	CASSSGGAGNTIYF	TGTGCCAGCAGCAGTGGGGGGGCTGGAAACACCATATATTTT
few	TRBV9	TRBJ2-2	TRBD2	16	CASSVGTSGNTGELFF	TGTGCCAGCAGCGTAGGGACTAGCGGGAACACCGGGGAGCTGTTTTTT
NA	TRBV6-2/TRBV6-3	TRBJ1-5	TRBD1	13	CASSYDRGRPQHF	TGTGCCAGCAGTTATGACAGGGGTAGGCCCCAGCATTTT
NA	TRBV3-1/TRBV3-2	TRBJ1-4	NA	14	CASSHSNSNEKLFF	TGTGCCAGCAGCCATAGCAACTCTAATGAAAAACTGTTTTTT
once	TRBV30	TRBJ1-4	NA	16	CAWSRNVGRVKEKLFF	TGTGCCTGGAGTCGAAATGTAGGCAGGGTAAAGGAAAAACTGTTTTTT
NA	TRBV5-4	TRBJ2-7	NA	16	CASSFDAGSLPYEQYF	TGTGCCAGCAGCTTTGACGCAGGTAGTCTCCCCTACGAGCAGTACTTC
NA	TRBV7-3	TRBJ1-2	NA	15	CASSPQGAANYGYTF	TGTGCCAGCAGCCCCCAAGGGGCAGCAAACTATGGCTACACCTTC
NA	TRBV30	TRBJ2-5	NA	14	CAWSRPGVRGTQYF	TGTGCCTGGAGTAGACCAGGGGTTCGGGGGACCCAGTACTTC
NA	TRBV18	TRBJ1-1	TRBD1	13	CASSPQGDGEAFF	TGTGCCAGCTCACCCCAGGGGGACGGTGAAGCTTTCTTT
NA	TRBV3-1/TRBV3-2	TRBJ2-5	TRBD2	15	CASRPTSGSYETQYF	TGTGCCAGCAGGCCGACTAGCGGGAGTTATGAGACCCAGTACTTC
NA	TRBV10-3	TRBJ2-1	NA	12	CAISDTYNEQFF	TGTGCCATCAGTGACACCTACAATGAGCAGTTCTTC
NA	TRBV29-1	TRBJ2-5	NA	14	CSGDGGSGQETQYF	TGCAGCGGCGATGGGGGTAGCGGACAAGAGACCCAGTACTTC
NA	TRBV5-1	TRBJ2-5	TRBD1	15	CASSSGTGAQETQYF	TGCGCCAGCAGCTCCGGGACAGGAGCTCAAGAGACCCAGTACTTC